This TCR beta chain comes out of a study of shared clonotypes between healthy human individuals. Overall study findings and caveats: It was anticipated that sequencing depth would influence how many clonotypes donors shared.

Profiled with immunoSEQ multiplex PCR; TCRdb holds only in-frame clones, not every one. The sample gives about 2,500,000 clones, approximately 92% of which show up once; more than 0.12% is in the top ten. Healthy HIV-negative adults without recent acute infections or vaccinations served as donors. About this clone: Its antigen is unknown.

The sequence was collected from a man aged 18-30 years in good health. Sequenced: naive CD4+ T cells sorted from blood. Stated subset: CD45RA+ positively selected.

CDR3 loop: CASSLPTGWSDEQYF. Here the CDR3 DNA reads TGTGCCAGCAGCTTACCAACAGGGTGGAGTGACGAGCAGTACTTC. The V call is TRBV7-2, the J call TRBJ2-7; possibly TRBD1 for D (6 bases). Trimming pared 2 bases from V and 5 bases from J, leaving 16 bases between. Germline CDR1 is SGHTA and CDR2 is FQGNSA. The CDR3 contains 15 residues.